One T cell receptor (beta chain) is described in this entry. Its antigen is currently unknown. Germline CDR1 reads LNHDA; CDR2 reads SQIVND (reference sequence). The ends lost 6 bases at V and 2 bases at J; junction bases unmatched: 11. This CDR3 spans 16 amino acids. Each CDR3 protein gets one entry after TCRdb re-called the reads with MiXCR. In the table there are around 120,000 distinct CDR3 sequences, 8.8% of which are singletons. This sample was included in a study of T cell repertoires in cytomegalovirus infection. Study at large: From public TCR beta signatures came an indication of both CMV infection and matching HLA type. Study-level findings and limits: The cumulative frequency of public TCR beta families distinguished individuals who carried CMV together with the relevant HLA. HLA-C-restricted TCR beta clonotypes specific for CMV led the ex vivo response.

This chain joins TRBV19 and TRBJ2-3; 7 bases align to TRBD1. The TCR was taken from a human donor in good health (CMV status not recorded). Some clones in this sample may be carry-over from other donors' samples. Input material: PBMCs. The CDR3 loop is CASSHGQELFTDTQYF. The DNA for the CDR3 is TGTGCCAGTAGCCATGGACAGGAGCTTTTCACAGATACGCAGTATTTT.